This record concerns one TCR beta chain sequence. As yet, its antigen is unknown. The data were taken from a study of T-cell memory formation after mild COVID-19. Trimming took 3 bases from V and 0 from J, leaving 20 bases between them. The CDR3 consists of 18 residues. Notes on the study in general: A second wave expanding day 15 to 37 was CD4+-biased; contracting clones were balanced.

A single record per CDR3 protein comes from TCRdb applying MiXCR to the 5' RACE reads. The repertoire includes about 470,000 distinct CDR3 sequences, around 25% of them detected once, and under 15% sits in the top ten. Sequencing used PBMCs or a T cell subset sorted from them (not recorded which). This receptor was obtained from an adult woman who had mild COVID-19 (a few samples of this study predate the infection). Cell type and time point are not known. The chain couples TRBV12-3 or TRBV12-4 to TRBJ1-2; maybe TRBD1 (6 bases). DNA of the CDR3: TGTGCCAGCAGTTTTGGTGGATGGGGGACATCTACTAACTATGGCTACACCTTC. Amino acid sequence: CASSFGGWGTSTNYGYTF.